Listed below are T cell receptor beta chains from one sample, sequenced in a study of T cell responses to AZD1222 COVID-19 vaccine. Libraries were prepared by immunoSEQ multiplex PCR; TCRdb keeps only in-frame clonotypes and omits some of them. The sample shows 79,000 or so clones, about nine tenths of them seen only once. The specimen was peripheral blood, collected 28 days after the second AZD1222 dose. These TCRs come from an adult who received the AZD1222 COVID-19 vaccine. The CDR3 runs from the conserved cysteine through the conserved F or W. Each record gives: J gene, D gene, clone size, CDR3 length, V gene, CDR3 protein. The D gene is left open where the match is weak. Not all rows give a size; the values are once, few, many and, for expanded clones, a class.

TRBJ1-5 | . | once | 12 | TRBV30 | CAWTEGGQPQHF
TRBJ1-1 | TRBD1 | . | 14 | TRBV7-8 | CASSDRGLNTEAFF
TRBJ2-1 | TRBD2 | . | 16 | TRBV4-1 | CASSQLAGSSYNEQFF
TRBJ2-1 | TRBD2 | . | 16 | TRBV6-5 | CASSYSSGEIPMVQFF
TRBJ2-5 | . | . | 12 | TRBV2 | CATTGEQETQYF
TRBJ2-7 | . | once | 13 | TRBV24-1 | CATSTPGGYEQYF
TRBJ1-1 | TRBD1 | few | 15 | TRBV12-5 | CASGRGTGMNTEAFF
TRBJ2-5 | . | . | 14 | TRBV11-2 | CASSLDSYQETQYF
TRBJ2-1 | TRBD2 | once | 13 | TRBV6-5 | CASSSLAGYEQFF
TRBJ2-1 | . | . | 12 | TRBV18 | CASSPGLDEQFF
TRBJ2-3 | . | once | 17 | TRBV24-1 | CATSDAGTPRLGDTQYF
TRBJ1-5 | . | . | 16 | TRBV5-6 | CASSHRYGQRNQPQHF
TRBJ1-2 | . | . | 17 | TRBV27 | CASSFSGGDSPLYGYTF
TRBJ2-6 | TRBD1 | . | 16 | TRBV19 | CASSIETGSGANVLTF
TRBJ1-5 | . | . | 14 | TRBV6-5 | CASDLQNSNQPQHF
TRBJ2-7 | . | . | 15 | TRBV7-2 | CASSLNGGPSYEQYF
TRBJ1-1 | . | . | 15 | TRBV13 | CASSLNANKNTEAFF
TRBJ1-4 | . | . | 14 | TRBV6-6 | CASSYPRAGEKLFF
TRBJ2-3 | . | . | 15 | TRBV7-8 | CATRRGALSTDTQYF
TRBJ1-4 | . | . | 14 | TRBV5-4 | CASSIGQTNEKLFF
TRBJ1-5 | . | . | 14 | TRBV6-2/TRBV6-3 | CASSPSRGDQPQHF
TRBJ2-7 | TRBD1 | once | 17 | TRBV4-2 | CASSQANWDRNTYEQYF
TRBJ1-1 | . | . | 12 | TRBV10-1 | CASSDGATGAFF
TRBJ1-2 | . | . | 15 | TRBV19 | CASSITGPANYGYTF
TRBJ2-3 | . | . | 12 | TRBV5-4 | CASTDRTDTQYF
TRBJ1-2 | TRBD1 | once | 12 | TRBV12-3/TRBV12-4 | CASGTGWDGYTF
TRBJ1-2 | . | . | 14 | TRBV11-2 | CASSSNAGDSGYTF
TRBJ1-1 | . | once | 13 | TRBV5-6 | CASSLASGFEAFF
TRBJ2-6 | . | once | 15 | TRBV5-4 | CASSLGFSGANVLTF
TRBJ1-2 | . | . | 15 | TRBV9 | CASSVGEGSNYGYTF
TRBJ2-3 | . | . | 15 | TRBV27 | CASSLTREHGNTQYF
TRBJ1-3 | . | . | 18 | TRBV6-2/TRBV6-3 | CASSPRTITGRSGNTIYF
TRBJ2-5 | . | once | 14 | TRBV7-9 | CASSRPGVKRTQYF
TRBJ2-7 | . | . | 15 | TRBV13 | CASSLEGAQPGEQYF
TRBJ2-1 | TRBD2 | . | 12 | TRBV7-3 | CASSLAGGEQFF
TRBJ1-2 | . | . | 15 | TRBV19 | CASSIDVPGSGGYTF
TRBJ2-1 | . | . | 16 | TRBV10-3 | CAISESTRDTPGEQFF
TRBJ2-1 | . | . | 15 | TRBV30 | CAWSVQENAYNEQFF
TRBJ1-1 | . | . | 14 | TRBV6-5 | CASARGRTNTEAFF
TRBJ1-1 | . | . | 17 | TRBV28 | CASSLLGLAGDNTEAFF
TRBJ1-1 | . | once | 15 | TRBV10-3 | CATLSLGVGNTEAFF
TRBJ2-7 | TRBD1 | . | 14 | TRBV6-5 | CASSPGDRGYEQYF
TRBJ2-5 | . | . | 13 | TRBV7-8 | CASSLGGEQTQYF
TRBJ2-7 | TRBD1 | . | 15 | TRBV7-2 | CASSLTGQGNFEQYF
TRBJ1-5 | TRBD1 | . | 14 | TRBV6-2/TRBV6-3 | CASSRQGSSQPQHF
TRBJ2-3 | . | . | 13 | TRBV7-7 | CASSPGLPDTQYF
TRBJ2-7 | TRBD2 | . | 16 | TRBV3-1/TRBV3-2 | CASSQEGAGLASEQYF
TRBJ2-5 | TRBD2 | . | 18 | TRBV6-2/TRBV6-3 | CASSYSTIWRGGLETQYF
TRBJ2-1 | TRBD2 | . | 15 | TRBV7-9 | CASSPWEGTFNEQFF
TRBJ2-5 | . | . | 12 | TRBV10-3 | CAISEDEETQYF
TRBJ2-7 | . | . | 13 | TRBV5-1 | CASSLETGYEQYF
TRBJ1-5 | . | . | 18 | TRBV6-2/TRBV6-3 | CASSRLVLSRISNQPQHF
TRBJ1-4 | . | . | 14 | TRBV5-1 | CASNPGAVGEKLFF
TRBJ1-2 | . | . | 18 | TRBV6-2/TRBV6-3 | CASSYSLTLSTVSYGYTF